Below, 16 T cell receptor beta chains from the same sample are listed, as sequenced in a study of blood T cell repertoires in COVID-19 (dated by TCRdb to about 2020). Library prep was done by the immunoSEQ multiplex PCR assay. TCRdb stores this immuneACCESS table with in-frame sequences only. Part of the clones is absent; in the studies checked, under half of the shortfall reflects unresolved V genes, and no reason is known for the rest. The sample has 270,000 or so clones on record, 85% to 90% of them singletons. Over 9.5% of the sample is taken by the ten largest. Sample: peripheral blood. These receptors were obtained from a young woman with COVID-19, enrolled during active disease.

Here the CDR3 DNA reads TGTGCCAGCAGCGTAGCGACAGGCACTGAAGCTTTCTTT. This codes for CASSVATGTEAFF. The chain carries TRBV9 and TRBJ1-1; possible D gene TRBD1, 6 bases. Germline CDR1 SGDLS, CDR2 YYNGEE. CDR3 length: 13 amino acids. The V end lost 0 bases, the J end lost 4 bases, and 7 bases lay between the germline ends.

J is TRBJ1-5 and V is TRBV2, with D hard to call. The CDR3 is 15 residues long. V shed 4 bases and J shed 7 bases, with 17 bases lying between them. The V gene's germline CDR1 is SNHLY and CDR2 FYNNEI. CDR3 loop: CASSGELISRQPQHF. The CDR3 DNA follows: TGTGCCAGCAGTGGCGAACTCATAAGTCGGCAGCCCCAGCATTTT.

The rearrangement uses TRBV28 and TRBJ2-2; TRBD2 agrees at 13 bases. The V segment lost 6 bases and the J segment 4 bases; nucleotides outside the gene matches: 5. Looked up from germline, CDR1 is MDHEN and CDR2 is SYDVKM. The CDR3 has 16 residues. In DNA, the CDR3 is TGTGCCAGCAGACAGGGACTAGCGGGACCCACCGGGGAGCTGTTTTTT. Translating it yields CASRQGLAGPTGELFF.

This clone has just one count. The chain combines TRBV29-1 with TRBJ1-2; possible D gene TRBD1, 5 bases. V was clipped by 7 bases and J by 7 bases, with 16 bases between them. Germline CDR1 SQVTM, CDR2 ANQGSEA. This CDR3 spans 12 amino acids. The CDR3 bases are TGCAGCGCCACGGTCGGGGGTGCTGGCTACACCTTC. Its translation is CSATVGGAGYTF.

The chain combines TRBV10-3 with TRBJ1-5; D unresolved. The germline V and J ends were trimmed by 3 bases and 6 bases, with 6 bases remaining between them. This CDR3 is 12 amino acids long. From germline, CDR1 is ENHRY and CDR2 SYGVKD. CDR3 loop: CAISDIAQPQHF. In DNA form, the CDR3 reads TGTGCCATCAGTGATATAGCTCAGCCCCAGCATTTT.

V is TRBV21-1 and J is TRBJ2-7; the tabulated D call, TRBD1, remains unverified against the DNA. TRBV21-1 is a pseudogene segment. The CDR3 is 13 residues long. CDR3 sequence reads: CASTKSGFYEQYF. For the CDR3, the DNA is TGTGCCAGCACCAAATCTGGCTTCTACGAGCAGTACTTC.

In DNA, the CDR3 is TGTGCCAGCAGTTTAGTAGGGGCCTCAGATACGCAGTATTTT. This sequence encodes CASSLVGASDTQYF. The chain employs TRBV27 and TRBJ2-3; D may be TRBD1 (5 bases). V lost 2 bases to trimming and J lost 4 bases, with 10 bases between them. Germline V gene sequence: CDR1 MNHEY, CDR2 SMNVEV (reference sequence). The CDR3 loop spans 14 amino acids.

V usage is TRBV6-1 and J usage is TRBJ2-3, with TRBD2 matching over 7 bases. Germline-derived CDR1 and CDR2 are MNHNS and SASEGT. Trimming cost V 1 base and J 8 bases; bases outside gene matches: 9. There are 15 residues in the CDR3. The CDR3 bases are TGTGCCAGCAGTGAAGAGGGTATCCCGGGGGGTACGCAGTATTTT. Translating it yields CASSEEGIPGGTQYF.

CDR3 loop: CASSESAGDNEQFF. CDR3 nucleotide sequence: TGTGCCAGCTCAGAAAGCGCGGGGGACAATGAGCAGTTCTTC. The chain employs TRBV18 and TRBJ2-1; 7 positions agree with TRBD2. Germline CDR1 KGHSH, CDR2 LQKENI. Trimming at V came to 5 bases and at J to 5 bases, leaving 6 bases not matched to a gene. This CDR3 comprises 14 residues.

Regarding this clone: A read error may produce the germline difference seen at one junction end. V usage is TRBV27 and J usage is TRBJ2-1; a weak D match, TRBD2 (6 bases). Germline V gene data show CDR1 as MNHEY and CDR2 as SMNVEV (reference sequence). The CDR3 has 14 amino acids. The CDR3: CASSLGRDLPPGVF. CDR3 sequence (DNA): TGTGCCAGCAGCTTAGGGCGCGACCTGCCCCCGGGGGTCTTC.

The chain couples TRBV3-1 (or the pseudogene TRBV3-2) to TRBJ2-5; the D gene is possibly TRBD1 (5 bases). CDR1 is LGHDT and CDR2 is YNNKEL in the germline V gene (reference sequence). Trimming removed 0 bases at V and 7 bases at J, with 15 bases between. This CDR3 comprises 15 residues. CDR3 DNA: TGTGCCAGCAGCCAAGATGGTGGACCCCAGGGGACCCAGTACTTC. Translation: CASSQDGGPQGTQYF.

V and J are TRBV6-6 and TRBJ2-5; 7 bases line up with TRBD2. The CDR3 covers 14 residues. CDR1 MNHNY and CDR2 SVGAGI come from the germline V gene (reference sequence). After removal of 2 bases from V and 4 bases from J, the junction contained 4 bases not matched to a gene. In DNA, the CDR3 is TGTGCCAGCAGTTACGGGGGGGGGTCAGAGACCCAGTACTTC. Protein sequence: CASSYGGGSETQYF.

The chain has TRBV27 and TRBJ2-1; 13 positions match TRBD2. Germline V lookup: CDR1 MNHEY, CDR2 SMNVEV (reference sequence). There are 15 residues in the CDR3. The ends lost 5 bases at V and 9 bases at J; junction bases unmatched: 7. Here the CDR3 DNA reads TGTGCCAGCAGTACTGGACTAGCGGGGGCTCGTGAGCAGTTCTTC. As protein: CASSTGLAGAREQFF.

The chain carries TRBV11-2 and TRBJ1-2, with TRBD1 matching over 7 bases. J lost 3 bases, V lost 8 bases, and 6 bases had no gene match. The germline V gene has CDR1 SGHAT and CDR2 FQNNGV. This CDR3 region has 13 residues. CDR3 sequence: CASDDRVDYGYTF. The DNA of the CDR3 is TGTGCCAGCGACGACAGGGTTGACTATGGCTACACCTTC.

The genes are TRBV5-6 and TRBJ2-5, with 8 bases fitting TRBD2. Germline CDR1 reads SGHDT; CDR2 reads YYEEEE. This CDR3 is 16 amino acids long. The V and J ends lost 4 bases and 5 bases, in that order; junction bases with no gene match: 13. As DNA, the CDR3 is TGTGCCAGCAGCACAAAACCGGGGGGGCCAGAGGAGACCCAGTACTTC. Translated, it gives CASSTKPGGPEETQYF.

The V and J genes are TRBV10-1 and TRBJ2-7; 7 bases agree with TRBD2. Per the germline V gene, CDR1 is WNHNN and CDR2 is SYGVQD (reference sequence). The CDR3 spans 15 residues. V trimming: 1 base; J trimming: 0 bases; junction bases outside the gene matches: 3. The CDR3 reads CASSEFTGGSYEQYF. The CDR3 nucleotides read TGCGCCAGCAGTGAGTTCACGGGGGGCTCCTACGAGCAGTACTTC.